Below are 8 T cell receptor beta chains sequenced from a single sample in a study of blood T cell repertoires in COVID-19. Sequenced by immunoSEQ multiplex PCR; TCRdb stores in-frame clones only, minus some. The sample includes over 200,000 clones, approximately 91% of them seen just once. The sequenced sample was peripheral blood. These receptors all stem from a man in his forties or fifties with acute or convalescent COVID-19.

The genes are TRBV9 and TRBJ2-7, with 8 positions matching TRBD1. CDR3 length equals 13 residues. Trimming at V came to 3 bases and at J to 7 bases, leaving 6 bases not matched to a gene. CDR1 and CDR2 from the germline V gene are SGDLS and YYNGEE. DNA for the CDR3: TGTGCCAGCAGCGCAGGGGACAGGAAGGAGCAGTACTTC. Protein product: CASSAGDRKEQYF.

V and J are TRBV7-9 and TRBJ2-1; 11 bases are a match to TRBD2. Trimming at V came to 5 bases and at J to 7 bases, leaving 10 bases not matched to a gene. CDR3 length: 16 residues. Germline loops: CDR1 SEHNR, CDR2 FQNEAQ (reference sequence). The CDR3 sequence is CASSPKLAGALNEQFF. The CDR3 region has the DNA TGTGCCAGCAGCCCCAAACTAGCGGGAGCCCTAAATGAGCAGTTCTTC. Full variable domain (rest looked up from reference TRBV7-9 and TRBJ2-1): DTGVSQNPRHKITKRGQNVTFRCDPISEHNRLYWYRQTLGQGPEFLTYFQNEAQLEKSRLLSDRFSAERPKGSFSTLEIQRTEQGDSAMYLCASSPKLAGALNEQFFGPGTRLTVL.

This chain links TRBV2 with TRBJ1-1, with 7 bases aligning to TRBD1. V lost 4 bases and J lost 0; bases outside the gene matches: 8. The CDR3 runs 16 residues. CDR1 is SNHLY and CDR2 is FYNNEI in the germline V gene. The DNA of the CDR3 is TGTGCCAGCAGTGCAACAGGGGAATGGATGAACACTGAAGCTTTCTTT. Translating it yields CASSATGEWMNTEAFF. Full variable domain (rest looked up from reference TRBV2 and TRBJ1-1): EPEVTQTPSHQVTQMGQEVILRCVPISNHLYFYWYRQILGQKVEFLVSFYNNEISEKSEIFDDQFSVERPDGSNFTLKIRSTKLEDSAMYFCASSATGEWMNTEAFFGQGTRLTVV.

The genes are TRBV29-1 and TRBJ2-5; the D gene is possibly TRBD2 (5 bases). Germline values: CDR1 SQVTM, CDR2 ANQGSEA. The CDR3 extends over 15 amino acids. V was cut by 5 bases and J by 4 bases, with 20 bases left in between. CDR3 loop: CSVYTRDSELETQYF. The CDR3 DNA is TGCAGCGTTTACACTAGGGATTCTGAACTAGAGACCCAGTACTTC.

The CDR3 region has the DNA TGTGCCAGCAGCGAAAGACTGAGGCAGCAGTACTTC. It is translated as CASSERLRQQYF. V usage is TRBV28 and J usage is TRBJ2-7; no clear D gene. The CDR3 is 12 residues long. Trimming removed 6 bases at V and 8 bases at J, with 14 bases between. Germline CDR1 is MDHEN and CDR2 is SYDVKM. Full variable domain (outside the CDR3, taken from reference TRBV28 and TRBJ2-7): DVKVTQSSRYLVKRTGEKVFLECVQDMDHENMFWYRQDPGLGLRLIYFSYDVKMKEKGDIPEGYSVSREKKERFSLILESASTNQTSMYLCASSERLRQQYFGPGTRLTVT.

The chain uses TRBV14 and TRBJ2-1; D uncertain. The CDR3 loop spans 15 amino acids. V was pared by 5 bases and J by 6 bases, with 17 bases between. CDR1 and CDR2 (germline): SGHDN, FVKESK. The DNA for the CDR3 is TGTGCCAGCAGCGAAAGGCACTATTACTCCAATGAGCAGTTCTTC. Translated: CASSERHYYSNEQFF.

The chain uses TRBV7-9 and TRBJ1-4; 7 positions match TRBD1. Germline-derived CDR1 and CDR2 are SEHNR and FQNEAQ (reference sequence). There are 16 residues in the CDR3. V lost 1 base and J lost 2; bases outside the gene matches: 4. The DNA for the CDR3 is TGTGCCAGCAGCTTAGGCAGGGGGATGACTAATGAAAAACTGTTTTTT. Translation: CASSLGRGMTNEKLFF.

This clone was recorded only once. The CDR3 DNA sequence: TGCGCCAGCAGCCAAGATAGGGAGGGGCCTTCCGCTAACTATGGCTACACCTTC. Its translation: CASSQDREGPSANYGYTF. V and J are TRBV4-1 and TRBJ1-2, with D perhaps matching TRBD1 (5 bases). CDR3 length: 18 amino acids. The germline CDR1 and CDR2 sequences are MGHRA and YSYEKL. V lost 0 bases to trimming and J lost 0 bases, with 17 bases between them.